What follows are 6 T cell receptor beta chains derived from one specimen sequenced in a study of T cells in localized non-small cell lung cancer. The data were produced by immunoSEQ multiplex PCR, yet TCRdb's version contains in-frame clones alone and is incomplete. Of roughly 3,000 clones in the sample, 25% to 35% were seen once. Sequencing was performed on lung tumor tissue, taken before any cancer treatment. The receptors were gathered from a man between 40 and 70 years old with stage I lung adenocarcinoma.

This clone showed up just a few times. The V call is TRBV30, the J call TRBJ1-2; D possibly corresponds to TRBD1 (5 bases). Trimming shortened V by 0 bases and J by 8 bases, and 19 bases separated the two germline ends. This CDR3 has 15 amino acids. Germline V gene data show CDR1 as GTSNPN and CDR2 as SVGIG (reference sequence). The CDR3: CAWSVTGPSRGGYTF. CDR3 bases: TGTGCCTGGAGTGTAACGGGACCCAGCCGAGGGGGCTACACCTTC.

This chain links TRBV30 with TRBJ2-3; D not certain. Germline V CDR1 and CDR2: GTSNPN, SVGIG (reference sequence). The ends were cut back, 2 bases at V and 2 bases at J, with 8 bases in the middle. The CDR3 runs 13 residues. The CDR3 loop reads CAWSPGTTDTQYF. The DNA of the CDR3 is TGTGCCTGGAGTCCGGGCACCACAGATACGCAGTATTTT. The whole variable domain, filled in from reference TRBV30 and TRBJ2-3, reads SQTIHQWPATLVQPVGSPLSLECTVEGTSNPNLYWYRQAAGRGLQLLFYSVGIGQISSEVPQNLSASRPQDRQFILSSKKLLLSDSGFYLCAWSPGTTDTQYFGPGTRLTVL.

Only a few counts were recorded for this clone. The chain recombines TRBV7-6 with TRBJ2-1, with TRBD2 matching over 7 bases. The germline V gene has CDR1 SGHVS and CDR2 FNYEAQ. The CDR3 totals 15 residues. V shed 3 bases, J shed 0 bases, and the junction held 2 bases outside the gene matches. CDR3 protein: CASSLGRGSYNEQFF. CDR3 coding DNA: TGTGCCAGCAGCTTGGGGAGGGGCTCCTACAATGAGCAGTTCTTC. Full variable domain (rest looked up from reference TRBV7-6 and TRBJ2-1): GAGVSQSPRYKVTKRGQDVALRCDPISGHVSLYWYRQALGQGPEFLTYFNYEAQQDKSGLPNDRFSAERPEGSISTLTIQRTEQRDSAMYRCASSLGRGSYNEQFFGPGTRLTVL.

This clone was counted only a few times. The CDR3 DNA sequence: TGTGCCAGTAGTATAGTGGACGAGTACAATGAGCAGTTCTTC. This encodes CASSIVDEYNEQFF. This chain links TRBV19 with TRBJ2-1; D is ambiguous. In germline, CDR1 is LNHDA, CDR2 SQIVND (reference sequence). This CDR3 region has 14 residues. V lost 1 base, J lost 4 bases, and 8 bases lay in between.

Comments on this clone: Mismatch with germline at one junction end may stem from a read error. The gene calls are TRBV9 and TRBJ1-5; D gene unclear. The CDR3 loop spans 13 amino acids. CDR1 is SGDLS, CDR2 YYNGEE, per germline. Here the CDR3 DNA reads TGTGCCAGCAGTTTTTACTACAATCAGTCCCAGCATTTT. Translated, it gives CASSFYYNQSQHF.

By share of the sample, this clone is medium-sized (0.01 to 0.1%). The chain employs TRBV11-3 and TRBJ2-3; tentative D call: TRBD1 (5 bases). The CDR3 runs to 15 residues. Germline CDR1 reads SGHNT; CDR2 reads YENEEA. Trimming took off 3 bases at V and 6 bases at J, with 16 bases between the two ends. The CDR3 spells CASSLDPVGRDTQYF. For the CDR3, the DNA is TGTGCCAGCAGCTTGGATCCGGTGGGGCGGGATACGCAGTATTTT.